The 31 T cell receptor beta chains given below trace back to one sample, sequenced in a study of CD8+ T cells in alopecia areata. Treatment of the sample: oral pan-JAK inhibitor, 5-10 mg twice daily. It was cDNA, reverse transcribed from extracted RNA, that served as the sequencing template. Measured with immunoSEQ multiplex PCR; TCRdb has only the in-frame clones, and not every one. The sample contains about 250,000 clones, around 64% of which appear only once. The sequencing here drew on CD4+ T cells sorted from blood, taken around week 53, from a patient treated with tofacitinib. Receptors were obtained from a human donor with alopecia areata.

The V and J genes are TRBV27 and TRBJ2-5; 12 bases line up with TRBD2. Germline-derived CDR1 and CDR2 are MNHEY and SMNVEV (reference sequence). This CDR3 has 14 amino acids. V shed 6 bases and J 5 bases; nucleotides not matched to a gene: 4. In DNA, the CDR3 is TGTGCCAGCAGAGGACTAGCGGGGTTCGAGACCCAGTACTTC. This codes for CASRGLAGFETQYF.

This chain connects TRBV6-1 to TRBJ1-5; no reliable D call. Per germline, CDR1 MNHNS and CDR2 SASEGT. The CDR3 runs to 12 residues. Trimming took off 3 bases at V and 0 bases at J, with 0 bases between the two ends. CDR3: CASSDSNQPQHF. The CDR3 nucleotides read TGTGCCAGCAGTGATAGCAATCAGCCCCAGCATTTT.

The chain employs TRBV11-1 and TRBJ2-5; maybe TRBD2 (6 bases). The length of the CDR3 is 13 residues. Germline V CDR1 and CDR2: SGHAT, FQDESV (reference sequence). The V gene lost 7 bases and the J gene lost 4 bases, with 13 bases spanning the gap. CDR3 DNA sequence: TGTGCCAGCAAAACCGTGGGGGGAGAGACCCAGTACTTC. Translated, it gives CASKTVGGETQYF. The full variable domain, with the rest looked up from reference TRBV11-1 and TRBJ2-5, is EAEVAQSPRYKITEKSQAVAFWCDPISGHATLYWYRQILGQGPELLVQFQDESVVDDSQLPKDRFSAERLKGVDSTLKIQPAELGDSAMYLCASKTVGGETQYFGPGTRLLVL.

Concerning this clone itself: The sample has other DNA sequences that encode this CDR3 too. The chain joins TRBV30 to TRBJ1-2; D call uncertain. Germline lookup yields CDR1 GTSNPN and CDR2 SVGIG (reference sequence). The CDR3 is made up of 10 amino acids. Trimming removed 5 bases from V and 6 bases from J, with 7 bases in between. The CDR3 reads CAWLGNGYTF. The CDR3 DNA reads as TGTGCCTGGCTGGGCAATGGCTACACCTTC.

The chain carries TRBV25-1 and TRBJ1-2; 11 nucleotides match TRBD1. This CDR3 comprises 15 residues. Germline loops: CDR1 MGHDK, CDR2 SYGVNS. The junction had 3 bases not matched to a gene; V was cut back by 2 bases and J by 4 bases. CDR3 bases: TGTGCCAGCAGTGAAGGACAGGGGGCCCTCTATGGCTACACCTTC. Protein product: CASSEGQGALYGYTF.

The gene calls are TRBV30 and TRBJ2-5; D possibly corresponds to TRBD1 (5 bases). This CDR3 is 13 amino acids long. Germline V CDR1 and CDR2: GTSNPN, SVGIG (reference sequence). Trimming left V 4 bases short and J 5 bases short, with 14 bases between. The CDR3 DNA is TGTGCCTGGACTCACAGGCCAGGGGAGACCCAGTACTTC. This codes for CAWTHRPGETQYF.

This clone has just a few counts. The rearrangement links TRBV29-1 to TRBJ2-3; 10 bases align to TRBD1. Germline lookup yields CDR1 SQVTM and CDR2 ANQGSEA. V lost 3 bases, J lost 3 bases, and 3 bases stayed unmatched. The CDR3 consists of 14 residues. The CDR3 bases are TGCAGCGTTGAGGACAGGGGGATAACAGATACGCAGTATTTT. Its translation is CSVEDRGITDTQYF.

The V and J genes are TRBV5-1 and TRBJ2-5; 10 positions match TRBD1. Germline V gene sequence: CDR1 SGHRS, CDR2 YFSETQ. The CDR3 is 15 residues long. V dropped 4 bases and J dropped 4; count of bases not matched to a gene: 7. The CDR3 bases are TGCGCCAGCAGCCCCGAGACAGGGGGCCCAGAGACCCAGTACTTC. This codes for CASSPETGGPETQYF.

The rearrangement uses TRBV5-1 and TRBJ2-1; 10 positions agree with TRBD2. In germline, CDR1 is SGHRS, CDR2 YFSETQ. This CDR3 is built from 17 residues. Germline trimming cut 0 bases from V and 2 bases from J; bases unmatched to any gene: 5. CDR3 nucleotides: TGCGCCAGCAGCTTGGCGGTAGCGGGGGGCCCCTACAATGAGCAGTTCTTC. Translation: CASSLAVAGGPYNEQFF.

Comment on this clone: Other DNA sequences in the sample encode the same CDR3. The genes are TRBV30 and TRBJ2-7, with D unresolved. Trimming removed 1 base from V and 4 bases from J, with 5 bases in between. Germline V gene lookup returns CDR1 GTSNPN and CDR2 SVGIG (reference sequence). CDR3 length equals 11 residues. The DNA for the CDR3 is TGTGCCTGGAGTGCAAGTTACGAGCAGTACTTC. Amino acid sequence: CAWSASYEQYF. Variable domain in full (rest from reference TRBV30 and TRBJ2-7): SQTIHQWPATLVQPVGSPLSLECTVEGTSNPNLYWYRQAAGRGLQLLFYSVGIGQISSEVPQNLSASRPQDRQFILSSKKLLLSDSGFYLCAWSASYEQYFGPGTRLTVT.

The chain couples TRBV5-1 to TRBJ2-7; perhaps D is TRBD1 or TRBD2 (6 bases each). The germline V and J ends were trimmed by 1 base and 2 bases, with 13 bases remaining between them. This CDR3 is 15 amino acids long. The germline gives CDR1 SGHRS, CDR2 YFSETQ. The CDR3 sequence: CASSLTGAGPYEQYF. CDR3 bases: TGCGCCAGCAGCTTGACGGGGGCCGGTCCCTACGAGCAGTACTTC.

This rearrangement joins TRBV30 to TRBJ1-6; D is unclear. V was pared by 4 bases and J by 0 bases, with 13 bases between. Germline CDR1 reads GTSNPN; CDR2 reads SVGIG (reference sequence). The CDR3 sequence is 16 residues long. The CDR3 reads CAWTLPWSSYNSPLHF. The CDR3 DNA sequence: TGTGCCTGGACCCTCCCCTGGAGCTCCTATAATTCACCCCTCCACTTT.

CDR3: CASSRGWEQYF. CDR3 coding DNA: TGTGCCAGCAGCCGAGGGTGGGAGCAGTACTTC. This chain connects TRBV5-6 to TRBJ2-7; D possibly corresponds to TRBD2 (5 bases). V lost 4 bases, J lost 7 bases, and 9 bases lay in between. The CDR3 extends over 11 amino acids. Germline V lookup: CDR1 SGHDT, CDR2 YYEEEE.

The chain carries TRBV5-6 and TRBJ2-1; 14 nucleotides agree with TRBD2. Trimming took 4 bases from V and 0 from J; bases not matched to a gene: 9. The CDR3 length is 19 residues. Per germline, CDR1 SGHDT and CDR2 YYEEEE. Here the CDR3 reads CASSETSGGAKSSYNEQFF. CDR3 in DNA: TGTGCCAGCAGCGAGACTAGCGGGGGGGCAAAGAGCTCCTACAATGAGCAGTTCTTC.

The chain carries TRBV6-5 and TRBJ1-2, with unresolved D. The V gene's germline CDR1 is MNHEY and CDR2 SVGAGI. The CDR3 has 13 residues. Deletions cut 2 bases from V and 8 bases from J, with 12 bases between. The CDR3 DNA reads TGTGCCAGCAGTTACCGACCCACGGGGGGCTACACCTTC. Its protein is CASSYRPTGGYTF.

The chain joins TRBV5-6 to TRBJ1-6; tentative D call: TRBD1 (5 bases). Germline V gene sequence: CDR1 SGHDT, CDR2 YYEEEE. V was cut by 2 bases and J by 14 bases, with 17 bases left in between. The CDR3 length is 14 residues. DNA for the CDR3: TGTGCCAGCAGCTTCAATGCGGGGGGAGTAACCCTCCACTTT. Translated: CASSFNAGGVTLHF.

This clone has a handful of counts. The V and J genes are TRBV27 and TRBJ1-6; no definite D call. The CDR3 totals 12 residues. Between the trimmed V and J ends, which lost 3 bases and 10 bases, there was a span of 7 bases. CDR1 and CDR2 (germline): MNHEY, SMNVEV (reference sequence). The CDR3 nucleotides are TGTGCCAGCAGTTTCCGGGCCTCACCCCTCCACTTT. This translates into CASSFRASPLHF.

Remarks on this clone: Other DNA sequences within the sample encode an identical CDR3. The chain employs TRBV30 and TRBJ1-5; D is ambiguous. CDR1 is GTSNPN and CDR2 is SVGIG in the germline V gene (reference sequence). This CDR3 has 13 amino acids. The V end lost 1 base, the J end lost 0 bases, and 4 bases lay between the germline ends. CDR3 sequence (DNA): TGTGCCTGGAGTGGATCTAGCAATCAGCCCCAGCATTTT. It is translated as CAWSGSSNQPQHF.

V is TRBV29-1 and J is TRBJ2-7; maybe TRBD2 (5 bases). Trimming left V 7 bases short and J 3 bases short, with 7 bases between. Germline V gene data show CDR1 as SQVTM and CDR2 as ANQGSEA. The CDR3 covers 10 residues. CDR3 coding DNA: TGCAGCGCCCGGGACTACGAGCAGTACTTC. This encodes CSARDYEQYF.

This clone appeared a few times. The J gene is TRBJ1-1, the V gene TRBV19; D is unresolved. The ends were cut back, 0 bases at V and 5 bases at J, with 7 bases in the middle. CDR3 length: 13 residues. CDR1 and CDR2 (germline): LNHDA, SQIVND (reference sequence). The CDR3 region has the DNA TGTGCCAGTAGTATAGATCGAGGAACTGAAGCTTTCTTT. As protein: CASSIDRGTEAFF.

This clone was counted a single time. This chain connects TRBV27 to TRBJ1-4, with unresolved D. V lost 5 bases to trimming and J lost 0 bases, with 10 bases between them. Germline-derived CDR1 and CDR2 are MNHEY and SMNVEV (reference sequence). This CDR3 is 15 amino acids long. The CDR3 loop reads CASSPQFATNEKLFF. CDR3 in DNA: TGTGCCAGCAGTCCCCAGTTCGCAACTAATGAAAAACTGTTTTTT.

The chain combines TRBV30 with TRBJ2-3; tentative D call: TRBD1 (7 bases). With 3 bases removed from V and 0 bases from J, the gap between germline ends came to 13 bases. Germline values: CDR1 GTSNPN, CDR2 SVGIG (reference sequence). This CDR3 spans 15 amino acids. The CDR3 DNA sequence: TGTGCCTGGAGCCCCCAGGGGGGAAGCACAGATACGCAGTATTTT. It codes for CAWSPQGGSTDTQYF.

The chain links TRBV5-1 to TRBJ2-7; 8 bases fit TRBD2. The CDR3 covers 15 residues. CDR1 is SGHRS and CDR2 is YFSETQ in the germline V gene. J was trimmed by 3 bases and V by 5 bases; bases with no gene match: 10. The CDR3 loop reads CASRTEASGRYEQYF. CDR3 DNA sequence: TGCGCCAGCAGGACGGAGGCTAGCGGGCGCTACGAGCAGTACTTC.

In this sample, this clone turned up once. The chain carries TRBV30 and TRBJ1-5; 11 positions agree with TRBD1. This CDR3 is built from 15 residues. The V and J ends lost 5 bases and 5 bases, in that order; junction bases with no gene match: 8. CDR1 is GTSNPN and CDR2 is SVGIG in the germline V gene (reference sequence). CDR3 sequence (DNA): TGTGCCTGGGGACAGGGGGCCCTACTGGATCAGCCCCAGCATTTT. Translated, it gives CAWGQGALLDQPQHF.

V gene TRBV9 combines with J gene TRBJ2-1; 9 nucleotides line up with TRBD2. V gave up 1 base and J gave up 0 bases; unmatched junction bases: 2. Per the germline V gene, CDR1 is SGDLS and CDR2 is YYNGEE. The CDR3 totals 16 residues. CDR3 nucleotide sequence: TGTGCCAGCAGCGTAATTAGCGGGGGCTCCTACAATGAGCAGTTCTTC. It encodes CASSVISGGSYNEQFF.

This clone turned up a few times. This chain's CDR3 is CSVRLTQQGGDEQYF. The DNA of the CDR3 is TGCAGCGTCCGACTAACGCAACAGGGTGGAGACGAGCAGTACTTC. The V gene is TRBV29-1, the J gene TRBJ2-7; D perhaps matches TRBD1 (6 bases). The V end was cut by 6 bases, the J end by 5 bases, with 23 bases between. Per germline, CDR1 SQVTM and CDR2 ANQGSEA. This CDR3 is built from 15 residues.

This clone was counted a single time. The chain uses TRBV5-1 and TRBJ1-2; possible D gene TRBD1, 6 bases. Trimming cost V 4 bases and J 0 bases, with 16 bases left between them. Looked up from germline, CDR1 is SGHRS and CDR2 is YFSETQ. The CDR3 consists of 16 residues. CDR3 sequence (DNA): TGCGCCAGCAGCGTGCCCTCAGGGACAACTAACTATGGCTACACCTTC. Encoded protein: CASSVPSGTTNYGYTF.

This clone appeared a few times. The chain links TRBV29-1 to TRBJ1-1; D may be TRBD1 (5 bases). CDR3 length: 12 amino acids. V was pared by 4 bases and J by 11 bases, with 17 bases between. Germline CDR1 is SQVTM and CDR2 is ANQGSEA. As DNA, the CDR3 is TGCAGCGTTGCCCTGGTCGGAGGGGAGGCTTTCTTT. Residues: CSVALVGGEAFF.

The chain recombines TRBV29-1 with TRBJ2-3; D not certain. Trimming removed 5 bases at V and 3 bases at J, with 9 bases between. Germline V lookup: CDR1 SQVTM, CDR2 ANQGSEA. The CDR3 is made up of 12 amino acids. The CDR3, as DNA: TGCAGCGTTAGTACCGGGACAGATACGCAGTATTTT. Translation gives CSVSTGTDTQYF.

The chain couples TRBV30 to TRBJ1-1, with no clear D. V lost 4 bases and J lost 4, with 10 bases in between. Germline loops: CDR1 GTSNPN, CDR2 SVGIG (reference sequence). This CDR3 spans 12 amino acids. Written as DNA, the CDR3 is TGTGCCTGGAAAAGTGAGGGCACTGAAGCTTTCTTT. This gives the protein CAWKSEGTEAFF.

This clone was seen a handful of times. The J gene is TRBJ1-1, the V gene TRBV30, with D hard to call. This CDR3 is 15 amino acids long. The ends were cut back, 3 bases at V and 1 base at J, with 15 bases in the middle. The germline CDR1 and CDR2 sequences are GTSNPN and SVGIG (reference sequence). CDR3 coding DNA: TGTGCCTGGAGGGGGTGGGCGGACCGGAACACTGAAGCTTTCTTT. This encodes CAWRGWADRNTEAFF.